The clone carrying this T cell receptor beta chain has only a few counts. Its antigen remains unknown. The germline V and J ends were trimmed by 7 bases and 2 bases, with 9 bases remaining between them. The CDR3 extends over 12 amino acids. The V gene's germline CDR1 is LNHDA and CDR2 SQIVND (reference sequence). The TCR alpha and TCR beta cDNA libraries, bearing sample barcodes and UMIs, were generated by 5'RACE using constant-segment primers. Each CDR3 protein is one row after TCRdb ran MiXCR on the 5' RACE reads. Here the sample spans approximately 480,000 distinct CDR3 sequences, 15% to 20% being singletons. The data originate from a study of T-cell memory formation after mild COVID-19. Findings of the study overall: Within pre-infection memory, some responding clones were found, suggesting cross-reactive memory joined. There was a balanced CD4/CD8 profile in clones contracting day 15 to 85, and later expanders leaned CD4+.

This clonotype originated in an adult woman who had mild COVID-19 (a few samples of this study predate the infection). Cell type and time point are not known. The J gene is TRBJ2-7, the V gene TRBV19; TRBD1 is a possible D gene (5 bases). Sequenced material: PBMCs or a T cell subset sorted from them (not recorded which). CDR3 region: CASTDRTYEQYF. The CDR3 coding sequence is TGTGCCAGTACCGACAGAACCTACGAGCAGTACTTC.